The sequence of this TCR beta chain was determined in a study of OX40 agonist ivuxolimab in advanced cancers. Study-wide background: Of mixed ages from 23 to 79 and averaging about 60 years, the group was around 78% male.

Repertoires were generated with immunoSEQ multiplex PCR, while TCRdb's copy carries only in-frame clones and drops some. The data contain about 19,000 clones, roughly 91% of them seen just once; the ten biggest clones take up more than 40%. Looked up from germline, CDR1 is SGHVS and CDR2 is FQNEAQ. The ends lost 3 bases at V and 4 bases at J; junction bases unmatched: 5. The CDR3 has 16 amino acids. The receptor comes from an adult with an advanced solid tumor such as melanoma, head and neck, liver or kidney cancer. The source was CD4+ or CD8+ T cells sorted from blood, collected in a trial of the OX40 agonist ivuxolimab. The rearrangement joins TRBV7-8 to TRBJ2-5, with 13 nucleotides matching TRBD2. The DNA of the CDR3 is TGTGCCAGCAGCTTCGGGACTAGCGGGATAGGAGAGACCCAGTACTTC. Translated: CASSFGTSGIGETQYF.